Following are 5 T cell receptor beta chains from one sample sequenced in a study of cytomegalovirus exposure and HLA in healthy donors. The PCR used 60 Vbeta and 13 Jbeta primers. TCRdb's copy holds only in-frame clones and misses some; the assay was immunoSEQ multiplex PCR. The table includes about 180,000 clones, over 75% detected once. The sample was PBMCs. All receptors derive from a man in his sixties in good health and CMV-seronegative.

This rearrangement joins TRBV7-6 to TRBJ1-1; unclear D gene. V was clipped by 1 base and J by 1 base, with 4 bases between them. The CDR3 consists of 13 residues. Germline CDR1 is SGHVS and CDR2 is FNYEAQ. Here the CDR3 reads CASSLEQNTEAFF. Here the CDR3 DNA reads TGTGCCAGCAGCTTAGAACAGAACACTGAAGCTTTCTTT.

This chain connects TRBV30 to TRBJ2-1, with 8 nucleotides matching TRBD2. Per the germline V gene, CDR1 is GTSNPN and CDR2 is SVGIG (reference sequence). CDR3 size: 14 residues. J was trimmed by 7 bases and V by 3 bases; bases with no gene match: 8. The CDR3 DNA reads TGTGCCTGGAGAAGGACTAGCAAAGGAAATGAGCAGTTCTTC. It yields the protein CAWRRTSKGNEQFF.

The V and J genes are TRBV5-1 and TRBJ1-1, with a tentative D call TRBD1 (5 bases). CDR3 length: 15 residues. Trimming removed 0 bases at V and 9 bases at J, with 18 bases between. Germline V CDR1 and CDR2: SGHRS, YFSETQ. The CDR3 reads CASSLVAGLRSQAFF. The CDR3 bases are TGCGCCAGCAGCTTGGTGGCAGGGCTCCGATCGCAAGCTTTCTTT.

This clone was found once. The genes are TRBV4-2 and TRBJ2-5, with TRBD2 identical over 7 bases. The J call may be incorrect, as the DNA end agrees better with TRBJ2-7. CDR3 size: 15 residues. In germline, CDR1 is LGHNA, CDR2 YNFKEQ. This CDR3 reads CASSQDLLAENEQYF. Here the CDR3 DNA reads TGTGCCAGCAGCCAAGATCTGCTAGCGGAGAACGAGCAGTACTTC.

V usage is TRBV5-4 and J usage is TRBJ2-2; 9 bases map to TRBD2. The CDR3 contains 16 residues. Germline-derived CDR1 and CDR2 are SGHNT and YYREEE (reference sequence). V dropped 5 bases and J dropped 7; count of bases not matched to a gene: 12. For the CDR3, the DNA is TGTGCCAGCAGTCGTCCCGGGACTAGCAAGGTCGGGGAGCTGTTTTTT. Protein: CASSRPGTSKVGELFF.